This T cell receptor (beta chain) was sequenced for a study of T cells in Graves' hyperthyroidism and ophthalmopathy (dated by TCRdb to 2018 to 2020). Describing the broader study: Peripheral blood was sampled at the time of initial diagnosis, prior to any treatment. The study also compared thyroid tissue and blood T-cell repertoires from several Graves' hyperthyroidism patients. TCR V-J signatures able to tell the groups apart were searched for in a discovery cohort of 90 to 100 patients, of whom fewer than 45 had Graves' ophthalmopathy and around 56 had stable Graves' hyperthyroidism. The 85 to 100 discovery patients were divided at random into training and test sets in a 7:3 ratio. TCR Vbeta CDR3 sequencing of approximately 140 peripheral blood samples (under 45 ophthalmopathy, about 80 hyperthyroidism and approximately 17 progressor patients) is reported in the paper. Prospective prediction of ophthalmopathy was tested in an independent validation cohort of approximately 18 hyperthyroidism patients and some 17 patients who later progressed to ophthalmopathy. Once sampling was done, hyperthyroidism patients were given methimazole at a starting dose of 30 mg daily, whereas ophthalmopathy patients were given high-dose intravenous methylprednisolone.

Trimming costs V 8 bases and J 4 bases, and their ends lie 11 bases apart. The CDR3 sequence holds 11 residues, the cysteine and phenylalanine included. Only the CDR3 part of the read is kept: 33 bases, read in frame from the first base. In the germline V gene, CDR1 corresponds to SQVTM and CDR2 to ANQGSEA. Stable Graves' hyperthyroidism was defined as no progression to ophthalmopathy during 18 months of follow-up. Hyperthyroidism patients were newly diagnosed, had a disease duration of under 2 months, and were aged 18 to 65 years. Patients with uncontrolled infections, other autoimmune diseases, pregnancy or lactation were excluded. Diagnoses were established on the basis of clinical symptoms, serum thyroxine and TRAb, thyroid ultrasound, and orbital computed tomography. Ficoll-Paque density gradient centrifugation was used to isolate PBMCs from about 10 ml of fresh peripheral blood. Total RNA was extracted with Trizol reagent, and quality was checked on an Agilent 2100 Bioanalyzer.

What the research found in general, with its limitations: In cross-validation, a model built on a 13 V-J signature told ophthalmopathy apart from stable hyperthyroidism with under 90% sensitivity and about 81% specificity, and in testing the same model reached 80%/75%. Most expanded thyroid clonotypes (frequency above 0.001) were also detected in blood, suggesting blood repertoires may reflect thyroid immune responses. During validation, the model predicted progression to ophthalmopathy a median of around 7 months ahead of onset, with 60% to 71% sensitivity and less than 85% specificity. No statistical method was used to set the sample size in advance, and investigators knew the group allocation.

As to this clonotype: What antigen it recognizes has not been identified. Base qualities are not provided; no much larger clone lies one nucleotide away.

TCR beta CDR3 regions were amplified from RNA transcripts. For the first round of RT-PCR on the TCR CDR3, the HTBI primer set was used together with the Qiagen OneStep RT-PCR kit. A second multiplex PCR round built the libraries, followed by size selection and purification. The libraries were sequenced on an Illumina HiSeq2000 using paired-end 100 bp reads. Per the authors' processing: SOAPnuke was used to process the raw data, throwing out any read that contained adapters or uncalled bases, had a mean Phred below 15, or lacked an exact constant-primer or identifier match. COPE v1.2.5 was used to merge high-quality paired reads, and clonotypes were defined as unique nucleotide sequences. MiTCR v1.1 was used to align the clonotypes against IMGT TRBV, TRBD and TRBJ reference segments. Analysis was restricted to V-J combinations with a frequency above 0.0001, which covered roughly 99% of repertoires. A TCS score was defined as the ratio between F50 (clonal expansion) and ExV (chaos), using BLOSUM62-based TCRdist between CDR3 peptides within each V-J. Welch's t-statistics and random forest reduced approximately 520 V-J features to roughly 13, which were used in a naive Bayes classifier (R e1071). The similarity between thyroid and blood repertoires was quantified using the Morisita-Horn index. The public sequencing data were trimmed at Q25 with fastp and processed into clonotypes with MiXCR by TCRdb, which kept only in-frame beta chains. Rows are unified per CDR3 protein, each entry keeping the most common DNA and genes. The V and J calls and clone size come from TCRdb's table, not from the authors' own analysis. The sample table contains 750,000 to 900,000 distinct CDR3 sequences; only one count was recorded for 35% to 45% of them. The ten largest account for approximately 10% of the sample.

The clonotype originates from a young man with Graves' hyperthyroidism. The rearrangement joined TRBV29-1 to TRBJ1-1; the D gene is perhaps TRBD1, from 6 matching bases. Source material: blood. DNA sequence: TGCAGCTCACCAGGGGCCACTGAAGCTTTCTTT. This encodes CSSPGATEAFF.